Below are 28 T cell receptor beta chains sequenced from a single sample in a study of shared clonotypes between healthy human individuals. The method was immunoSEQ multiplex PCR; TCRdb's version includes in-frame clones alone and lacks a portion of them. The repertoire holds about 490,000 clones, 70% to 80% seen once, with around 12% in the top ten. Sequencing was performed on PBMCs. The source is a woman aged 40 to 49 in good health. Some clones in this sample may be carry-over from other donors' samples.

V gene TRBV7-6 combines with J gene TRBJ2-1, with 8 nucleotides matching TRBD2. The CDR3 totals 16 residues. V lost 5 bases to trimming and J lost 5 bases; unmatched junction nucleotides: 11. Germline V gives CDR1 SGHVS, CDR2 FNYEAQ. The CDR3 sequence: CASSTYSGIYDNEQFF. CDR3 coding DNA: TGTGCCAGCAGCACATATAGCGGGATCTACGACAATGAGCAGTTCTTC.

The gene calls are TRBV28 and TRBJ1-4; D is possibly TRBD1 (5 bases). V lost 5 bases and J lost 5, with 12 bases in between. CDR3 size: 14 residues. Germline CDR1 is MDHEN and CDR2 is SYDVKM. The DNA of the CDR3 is TGTGCCAGCAGTACGTTAAGGGGAAATGAAAAACTGTTTTTT. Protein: CASSTLRGNEKLFF.

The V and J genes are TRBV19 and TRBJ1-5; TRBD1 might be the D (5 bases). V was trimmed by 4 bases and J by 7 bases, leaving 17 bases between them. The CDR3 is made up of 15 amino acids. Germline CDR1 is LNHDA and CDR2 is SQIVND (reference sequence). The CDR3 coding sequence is TGTGCCAGTAGTAGGGGTTGGGGACCTAGCCAGCCCCAGCATTTT. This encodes CASSRGWGPSQPQHF.

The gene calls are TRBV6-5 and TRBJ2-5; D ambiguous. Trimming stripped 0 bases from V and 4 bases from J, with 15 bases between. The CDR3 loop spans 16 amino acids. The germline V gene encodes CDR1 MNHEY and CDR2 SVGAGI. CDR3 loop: CASSYSILTDGETQYF. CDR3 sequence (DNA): TGTGCCAGCAGTTACTCGATATTGACTGATGGAGAGACCCAGTACTTC.

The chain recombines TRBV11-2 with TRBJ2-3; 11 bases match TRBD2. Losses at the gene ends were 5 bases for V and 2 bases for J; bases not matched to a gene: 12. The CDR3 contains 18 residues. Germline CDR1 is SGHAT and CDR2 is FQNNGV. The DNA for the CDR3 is TGTGCCAGCAGCCCTCCATCTCTAGCGGGAGGACTCACAGATACGCAGTATTTT. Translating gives CASSPPSLAGGLTDTQYF.

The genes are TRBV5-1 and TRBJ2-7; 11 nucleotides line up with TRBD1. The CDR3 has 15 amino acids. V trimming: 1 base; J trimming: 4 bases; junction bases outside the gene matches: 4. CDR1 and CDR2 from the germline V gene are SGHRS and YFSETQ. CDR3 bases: TGCGCCAGCAGCTTGACCGGGACAGGGGGTTACGAGCAGTACTTC. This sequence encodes CASSLTGTGGYEQYF.

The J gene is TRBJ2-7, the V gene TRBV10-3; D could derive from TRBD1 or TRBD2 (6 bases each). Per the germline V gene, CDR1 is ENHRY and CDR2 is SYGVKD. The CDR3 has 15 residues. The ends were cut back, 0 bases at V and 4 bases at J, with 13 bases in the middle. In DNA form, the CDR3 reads TGTGCCATCAGTGAGTCGACTCGGGGGCATTACGAGCAGTACTTC. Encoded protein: CAISESTRGHYEQYF.

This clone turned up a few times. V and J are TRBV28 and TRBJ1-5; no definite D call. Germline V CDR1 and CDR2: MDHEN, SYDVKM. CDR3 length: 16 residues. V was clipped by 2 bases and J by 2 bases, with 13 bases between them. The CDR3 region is CASSLPDGLGNQPQHF. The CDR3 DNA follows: TGTGCCAGCAGTTTACCGGACGGGCTAGGCAATCAGCCCCAGCATTTT.

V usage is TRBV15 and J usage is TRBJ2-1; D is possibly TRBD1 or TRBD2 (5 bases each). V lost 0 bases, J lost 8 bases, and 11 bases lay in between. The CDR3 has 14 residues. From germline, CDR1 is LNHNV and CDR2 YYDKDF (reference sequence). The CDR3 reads CATSRDLGVHEQFF. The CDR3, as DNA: TGTGCCACCAGCAGAGATCTGGGGGTCCATGAGCAGTTCTTC.

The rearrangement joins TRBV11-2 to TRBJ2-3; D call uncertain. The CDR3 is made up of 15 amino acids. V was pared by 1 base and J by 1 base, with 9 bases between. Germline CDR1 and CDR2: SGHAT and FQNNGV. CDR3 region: CASSLGPSGTDTQYF. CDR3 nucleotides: TGTGCCAGCAGCTTAGGTCCTTCAGGCACAGATACGCAGTATTTT.

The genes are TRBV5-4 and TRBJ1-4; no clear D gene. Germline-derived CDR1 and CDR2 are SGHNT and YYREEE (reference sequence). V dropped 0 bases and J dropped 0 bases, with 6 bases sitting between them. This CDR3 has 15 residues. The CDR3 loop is CASSLAPSTNEKLFF. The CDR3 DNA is TGTGCCAGCAGCTTGGCGCCATCAACTAATGAAAAACTGTTTTTT. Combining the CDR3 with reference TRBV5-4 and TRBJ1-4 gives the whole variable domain ETGVTQSPTHLIKTRGQQVTLRCSSQSGHNTVSWYQQALGQGPQFIFQYYREEENGRGNFPPRFSGLQFPNYSSELNVNALELDDSALYLCASSLAPSTNEKLFFGSGTQLSVL.

This CDR3 is CASSMGTGDRRNQPQHF. The CDR3 region has the DNA TGTGCCAGTAGTATGGGGACAGGGGACAGGCGCAATCAGCCCCAGCATTTT. The chain recombines TRBV19 with TRBJ1-5, with 10 nucleotides matching TRBD1. The length of the CDR3 is 17 residues. Germline V CDR1 and CDR2: LNHDA, SQIVND (reference sequence). Unmatched junction bases numbered 7, after V lost 3 bases and J lost 2 bases.

The CDR3 reads CASSAQAMNTEAFF. The DNA of the CDR3 is TGCGCCAGCAGCGCCCAGGCCATGAACACTGAAGCTTTCTTT. The rearrangement uses TRBV5-1 and TRBJ1-1; the D is unclear. Trimming took off 4 bases at V and 0 bases at J, with 10 bases between the two ends. The CDR3 consists of 14 residues. Germline CDR1 SGHRS, CDR2 YFSETQ.

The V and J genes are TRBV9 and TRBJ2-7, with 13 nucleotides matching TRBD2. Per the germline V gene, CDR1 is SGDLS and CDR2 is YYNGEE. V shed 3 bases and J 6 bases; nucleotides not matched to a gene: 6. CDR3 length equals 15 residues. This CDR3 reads CASSARTSGRGEQYF. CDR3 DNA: TGTGCCAGCAGCGCCCGTACTAGCGGGAGGGGCGAGCAGTACTTC.

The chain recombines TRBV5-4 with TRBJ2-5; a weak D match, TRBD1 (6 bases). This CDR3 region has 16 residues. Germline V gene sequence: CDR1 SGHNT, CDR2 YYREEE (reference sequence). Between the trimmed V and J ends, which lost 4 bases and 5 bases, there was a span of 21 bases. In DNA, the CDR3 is TGTGCCAGCAGCACCGTTACAGGTGGGGGCTCTGAGACCCAGTACTTC. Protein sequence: CASSTVTGGGSETQYF.

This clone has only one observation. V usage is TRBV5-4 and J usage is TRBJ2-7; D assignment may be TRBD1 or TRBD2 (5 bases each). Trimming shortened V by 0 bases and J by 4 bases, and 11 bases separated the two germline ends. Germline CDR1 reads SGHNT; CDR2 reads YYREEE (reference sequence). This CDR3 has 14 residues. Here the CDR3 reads CASSLVGPTYEQYF. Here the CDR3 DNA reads TGTGCCAGCAGCTTGGTGGGACCGACTTACGAGCAGTACTTC.

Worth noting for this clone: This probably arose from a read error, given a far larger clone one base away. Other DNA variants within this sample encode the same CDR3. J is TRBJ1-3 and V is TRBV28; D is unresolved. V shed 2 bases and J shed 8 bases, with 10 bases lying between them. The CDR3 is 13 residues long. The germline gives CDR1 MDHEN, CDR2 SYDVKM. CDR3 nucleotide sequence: TGTGCCAGCAGTTTAAGACCCTTCGACACCATATATTTT. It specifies CASSLRPFDTIYF. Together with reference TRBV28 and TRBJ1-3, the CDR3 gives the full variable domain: DVKVTQSSRYLVKRTGEKVFLECVQDMDHENMFWYRQDPGLGLRLIYFSYDVKMKEKGDIPEGYSVSREKKERFSLILESASTNQTSMYLCASSLRPFDTIYFGEGSWLTVV.

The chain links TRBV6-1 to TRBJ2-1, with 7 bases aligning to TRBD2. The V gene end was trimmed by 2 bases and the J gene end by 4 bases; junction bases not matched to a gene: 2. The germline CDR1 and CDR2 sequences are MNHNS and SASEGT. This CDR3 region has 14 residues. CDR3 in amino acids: CASSESSGYNEQFF. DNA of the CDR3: TGTGCCAGCAGTGAATCTAGCGGTTACAATGAGCAGTTCTTC.

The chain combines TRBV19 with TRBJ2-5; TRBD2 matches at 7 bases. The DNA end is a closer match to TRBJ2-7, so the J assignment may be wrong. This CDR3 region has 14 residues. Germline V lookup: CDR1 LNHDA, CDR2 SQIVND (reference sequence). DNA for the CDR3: TGTGCCAGTAGTAGGGAGGGCAGGTTCTACGAGCAGTACTTC. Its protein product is CASSREGRFYEQYF.

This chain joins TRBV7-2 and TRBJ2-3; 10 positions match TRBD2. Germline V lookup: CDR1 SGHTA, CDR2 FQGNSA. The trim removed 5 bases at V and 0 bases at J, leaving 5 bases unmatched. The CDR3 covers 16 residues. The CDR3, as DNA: TGTGCCAGCAGCAGCGGGACTAGCGCTAGCACAGATACGCAGTATTTT. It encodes CASSSGTSASTDTQYF.

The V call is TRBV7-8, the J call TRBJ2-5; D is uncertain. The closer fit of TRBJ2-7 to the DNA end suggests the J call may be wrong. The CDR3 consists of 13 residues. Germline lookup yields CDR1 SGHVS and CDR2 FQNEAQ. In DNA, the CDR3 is TGTGCCAGCAGCTACTTGGGTAAATACGAGCAGTACTTC. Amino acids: CASSYLGKYEQYF.

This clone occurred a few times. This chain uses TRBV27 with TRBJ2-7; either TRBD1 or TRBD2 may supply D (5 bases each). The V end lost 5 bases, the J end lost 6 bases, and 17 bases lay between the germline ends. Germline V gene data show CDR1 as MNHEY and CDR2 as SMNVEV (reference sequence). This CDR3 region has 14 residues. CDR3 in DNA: TGTGCCAGCAGTCCCCCGGGACGGGATTTCGAGCAGTACTTC. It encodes CASSPPGRDFEQYF.

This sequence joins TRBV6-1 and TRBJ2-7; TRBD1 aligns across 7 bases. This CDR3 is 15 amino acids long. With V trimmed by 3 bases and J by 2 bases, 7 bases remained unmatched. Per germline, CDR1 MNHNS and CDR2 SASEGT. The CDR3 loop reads CASSEMTGTAYEQYF. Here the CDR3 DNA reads TGTGCCAGCAGTGAGATGACAGGGACCGCCTACGAGCAGTACTTC.

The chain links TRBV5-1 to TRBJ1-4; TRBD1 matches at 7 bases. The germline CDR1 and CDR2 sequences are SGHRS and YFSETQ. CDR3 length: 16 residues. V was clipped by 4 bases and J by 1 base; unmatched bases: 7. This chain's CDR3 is CASSPTGRGTNEKLFF. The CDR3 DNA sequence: TGCGCCAGCAGCCCGACAGGGAGGGGAACTAATGAAAAACTGTTTTTT.

CDR3 coding DNA: TGCAGCGCCCGCCTGGACAGGGCCTACACCGGGGAGCTGTTTTTT. It translates to CSARLDRAYTGELFF. J is TRBJ2-2 and V is TRBV29-1; 8 nucleotides match TRBD1. The germline V gene has CDR1 SQVTM and CDR2 ANQGSEA. Germline trimming cut 7 bases from V and 3 bases from J; bases unmatched to any gene: 10. This CDR3 region has 15 residues.

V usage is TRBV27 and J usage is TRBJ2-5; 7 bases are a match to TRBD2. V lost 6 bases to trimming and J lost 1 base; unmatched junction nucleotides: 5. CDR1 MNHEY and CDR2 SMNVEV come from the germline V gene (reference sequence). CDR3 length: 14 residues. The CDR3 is CASSLSGTQETQYF. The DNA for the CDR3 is TGTGCCAGCAGCCTAAGCGGGACCCAAGAGACCCAGTACTTC.

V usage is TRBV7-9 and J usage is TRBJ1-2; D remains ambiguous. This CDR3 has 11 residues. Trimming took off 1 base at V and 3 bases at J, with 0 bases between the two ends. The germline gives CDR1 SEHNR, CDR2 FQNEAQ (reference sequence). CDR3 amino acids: CASSLDYGYTF. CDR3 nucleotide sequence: TGTGCCAGCAGCTTAGACTATGGCTACACCTTC.

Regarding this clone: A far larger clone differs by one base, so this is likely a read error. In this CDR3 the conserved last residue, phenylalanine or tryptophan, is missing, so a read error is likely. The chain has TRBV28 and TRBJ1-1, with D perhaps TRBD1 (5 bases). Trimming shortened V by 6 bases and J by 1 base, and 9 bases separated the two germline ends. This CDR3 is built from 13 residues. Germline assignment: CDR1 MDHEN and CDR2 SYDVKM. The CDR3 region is CASRGRSNTEAFS. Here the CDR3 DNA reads TGTGCCAGCAGGGGACGGTCGAACACTGAAGCTTTCTCT.